These 22 T cell receptor beta chains originate from one sample sequenced in a study of cytomegalovirus exposure and HLA in healthy donors. The primer mix had 60 Vbeta and 13 Jbeta primers. The protocol was immunoSEQ multiplex PCR, while the TCRdb copy is restricted to in-frame clones and leaves out a portion. The sample shows approximately 82,000 clones, about four fifths of them seen only once. Sequences were obtained from PBMCs. The receptors shown here come from a middle-aged man in good health and CMV-seronegative.

The rearrangement uses TRBV5-1 and TRBJ1-3, with TRBD1 matching 7 bases. The CDR3 has 15 residues. The V segment lost 2 bases and the J segment 8 bases; nucleotides outside the gene matches: 10. CDR1 is SGHRS and CDR2 is YFSETQ in the germline V gene. CDR3 in DNA: TGCGCCAGCAGCTTCTCCTTTACAGGGGCGGACACCATATATTTT. It specifies CASSFSFTGADTIYF.

The CDR3 reads CASSEALRQGQEKLFF. The CDR3 DNA follows: TGTGCCAGCAGTGAAGCGCTTCGGCAGGGCCAAGAAAAACTGTTTTTT. This chain links TRBV2 with TRBJ1-4, with D perhaps matching TRBD1 (5 bases). Trimming left V 0 bases short and J 8 bases short, with 16 bases between. The CDR3 totals 16 residues. The V gene's germline CDR1 is SNHLY and CDR2 FYNNEI.

J is TRBJ2-2 and V is TRBV4-1, with a possible D match to TRBD2 (11 bases). The CDR3 loop spans 21 amino acids. CDR1 and CDR2 (germline): MGHRA, YSYEKL. The ends were cut back, 3 bases at V and 9 bases at J, with 35 bases in the middle. The CDR3 nucleotides are TGCGCCAGCAGCCAGGCTTCCCGGGACAGGGGCACTAGCGGGAGTTTCCGGGAGCTGTTTTTT. Translating it yields CASSQASRDRGTSGSFRELFF.

This clone was observed a few times. V and J are TRBV6-5 and TRBJ2-7; D gene ambiguous. The CDR3 has 14 residues. V lost 5 bases and J 3 bases, leaving 14 bases between the germline ends. Germline V gene sequence: CDR1 MNHEY, CDR2 SVGAGI. The CDR3 nucleotides read TGTGCCAGCAGTCGTAGCCAATTTGACTACGAGCAGTACTTC. It encodes CASSRSQFDYEQYF.

V and J are TRBV5-1 and TRBJ2-1, with 13 bases aligning to TRBD2. Germline V CDR1 and CDR2: SGHRS, YFSETQ. The CDR3 is 15 residues long. J gave up 8 bases and V 1 base, and 3 bases lay outside the gene matches. In DNA form, the CDR3 reads TGCGCCAGCAGCTTGAGGACTAGCGGGAGAGATGAGCAGTTCTTC. Its protein is CASSLRTSGRDEQFF.

This clone has only a few counts. The chain carries TRBV27 and TRBJ2-7; maybe TRBD2 (5 bases). This CDR3 is built from 16 residues. Germline V gene lookup returns CDR1 MNHEY and CDR2 SMNVEV (reference sequence). Trimming took 6 bases from V and 0 from J, leaving 18 bases between them. The CDR3 here is CASRRRGLIPSYEQYF. CDR3 sequence (DNA): TGTGCCAGCAGACGCAGAGGACTTATTCCCTCCTACGAGCAGTACTTC.

The chain couples TRBV28 to TRBJ1-1; unclear D gene. The V and J ends lost 1 base and 12 bases respectively, with 18 bases between them. This CDR3 is built from 14 residues. Germline CDR1 and CDR2: MDHEN and SYDVKM. CDR3 sequence: CASSLFPQPRGTFF. The CDR3 DNA sequence: TGTGCCAGCAGTTTATTCCCACAACCTCGAGGGACTTTCTTT.

V gene TRBV27 combines with J gene TRBJ2-1, with a tentative D call TRBD1 (5 bases). V lost 5 bases, J lost 0 bases, and 11 bases lay in between. CDR1 MNHEY and CDR2 SMNVEV come from the germline V gene (reference sequence). This CDR3 comprises 15 residues. The CDR3 reads CASSRDRISYNEQFF. Written as DNA, the CDR3 is TGTGCCAGCAGTCGAGACAGAATCTCCTACAATGAGCAGTTCTTC.

The chain employs TRBV30 and TRBJ1-3; D may be TRBD1 (6 bases). The germline gives CDR1 GTSNPN, CDR2 SVGIG (reference sequence). V was clipped by 4 bases and J by 4 bases, with 11 bases between them. The CDR3 contains 13 residues. The CDR3 sequence is CAWNRETGNTIYF. Here the CDR3 DNA reads TGTGCCTGGAACAGGGAGACAGGAAACACCATATATTTT. The whole variable domain, remainder taken from reference TRBV30 and TRBJ1-3, is SQTIHQWPATLVQPVGSPLSLECTVEGTSNPNLYWYRQAAGRGLQLLFYSVGIGQISSEVPQNLSASRPQDRQFILSSKKLLLSDSGFYLCAWNRETGNTIYFGEGSWLTVV.

V and J are TRBV5-5 and TRBJ1-1, with 7 nucleotides matching TRBD1. Unmatched junction bases numbered 11, after V lost 3 bases and J lost 3 bases. Germline CDR1 is SGHKS and CDR2 is YYEKEE (reference sequence). The CDR3 is made up of 16 amino acids. CDR3 bases: TGTGCCAGCAGCTCGCTTTTAGGGGGCTCCTACACTGAAGCTTTCTTT. This encodes CASSSLLGGSYTEAFF.

The chain employs TRBV18 and TRBJ2-5; 11 bases are shared with TRBD2. The CDR3 spans 19 residues. CDR1 is KGHSH, CDR2 LQKENI, per germline. Germline trimming cut 0 bases from V and 3 bases from J; bases unmatched to any gene: 12. The DNA for the CDR3 is TGTGCCAGCTCACCACCGAGGAGGGGACTAGCGGAGGTGGAAGAGACCCAGTACTTC. Residues: CASSPPRRGLAEVEETQYF.

The chain employs TRBV19 and TRBJ2-6; D unresolved. The CDR3 covers 14 residues. CDR1 and CDR2 from the germline V gene are LNHDA and SQIVND (reference sequence). V was trimmed by 7 bases and J by 0 bases, leaving 7 bases between them. The CDR3 DNA reads TGTGCCAGTAACAGATACTCTGGGGCCAACGTCCTGACTTTC. As protein: CASNRYSGANVLTF. Using reference TRBV19 and TRBJ2-6 for the parts outside the CDR3, the full variable domain is DGGITQSPKYLFRKEGQNVTLSCEQNLNHDAMYWYRQDPGQGLRLIYYSQIVNDFQKGDIAEGYSVSREKKESFPLTVTSAQKNPTAFYLCASNRYSGANVLTFGAGSRLTVL.

The chain combines TRBV6-4 with TRBJ1-1; the D gene is possibly TRBD1 (6 bases). CDR1 is MRHNA, CDR2 SNTAGT, per germline. V dropped 7 bases and J dropped 3 bases, with 12 bases sitting between them. The CDR3 runs to 13 residues. The CDR3, as DNA: TGTGCCAGCAAAAGGGACACCTACACTGAAGCTTTCTTT. It specifies CASKRDTYTEAFF.

CDR3 sequence: CASKKGRGQPQHF. In DNA, the CDR3 is TGTGCCAGCAAAAAGGGAAGGGGTCAGCCCCAGCATTTT. The V and J genes are TRBV28 and TRBJ1-5; D perhaps matches TRBD1 (5 bases). The germline gives CDR1 MDHEN, CDR2 SYDVKM. This CDR3 is built from 13 residues. The V gene lost 7 bases and the J gene lost 6 bases, with 13 bases spanning the gap.

This clone was counted between two and nine times. The chain uses TRBV10-3 and TRBJ2-1; the match to TRBD2 covers 9 bases. The V gene's germline CDR1 is ENHRY and CDR2 SYGVKD. The CDR3 consists of 15 residues. J lost 6 bases, V lost 6 bases, and 9 bases had no gene match. CDR3 nucleotide sequence: TGTGCCATCAGAGGGGGAGCGGGAGGAGTCAATGAGCAGTTCTTC. Its protein is CAIRGGAGGVNEQFF.

V usage is TRBV5-1 and J usage is TRBJ1-5; no firm D call. Germline CDR1 and CDR2: SGHRS and YFSETQ. V was clipped by 0 bases and J by 5 bases, with 6 bases between them. The CDR3 length is 13 residues. The DNA for the CDR3 is TGCGCCAGCAGCTTGGACGCGGATCAGCCCCAGCATTTT. Translation gives CASSLDADQPQHF. Variable domain in full (rest from reference TRBV5-1 and TRBJ1-5): KAGVTQTPRYLIKTRGQQVTLSCSPISGHRSVSWYQQTPGQGLQFLFEYFSETQRNKGNFPGRFSGRQFSNSRSEMNVSTLELGDSALYLCASSLDADQPQHFGDGTRLSIL.

The gene calls are TRBV19 and TRBJ1-1; D gene ambiguous. Trimming cost V 5 bases and J 3 bases, with 4 bases left between them. The CDR3 has 11 residues. Germline CDR1 reads LNHDA; CDR2 reads SQIVND (reference sequence). The chain's CDR3 is CASSVYTEAFF. Here the CDR3 DNA reads TGTGCCAGTAGTGTCTACACTGAAGCTTTCTTT.

The rearrangement links TRBV19 to TRBJ2-7; 8 nucleotides align to TRBD1. Germline-derived CDR1 and CDR2 are LNHDA and SQIVND (reference sequence). There are 15 residues in the CDR3. The V and J ends lost 4 bases and 0 bases, in that order; junction bases with no gene match: 5. CDR3 region: CASSRRQGNSYEQYF. Here the CDR3 DNA reads TGTGCCAGTAGTAGGAGACAGGGGAACTCCTACGAGCAGTACTTC.

The chain links TRBV5-8 to TRBJ2-7, with D perhaps TRBD1 (5 bases). Germline-derived CDR1 and CDR2 are SGHTS and YDEGEE. The CDR3 runs 14 residues. Trimming removed 2 bases at V and 5 bases at J, with 14 bases between. DNA of the CDR3: TGTGCCAGCAGCTTCTGGACATTAACGGACGAGCAGTACTTC. Translating gives CASSFWTLTDEQYF.

The chain links TRBV27 to TRBJ2-2; 10 bases are shared with TRBD1. The CDR3 length is 15 residues. The V gene end was trimmed by 6 bases and the J gene end by 5 bases; junction bases not matched to a gene: 6. Germline CDR1 reads MNHEY; CDR2 reads SMNVEV (reference sequence). In nucleotides, the CDR3 is TGTGCCAGCAGCGAGACAGGGGGCGAAACCGGGGAGCTGTTTTTT. Protein: CASSETGGETGELFF.

This rearrangement joins TRBV29-1 to TRBJ2-1, with D possibly matching TRBD2 (5 bases). CDR1 and CDR2 (germline): SQVTM, ANQGSEA. This CDR3 has 16 amino acids. Trimming removed 1 base from V and 1 base from J, with 14 bases in between. CDR3 sequence: CSVEGGSVESYNEQFF. The CDR3 DNA reads as TGCAGCGTTGAAGGCGGGTCGGTAGAATCCTACAATGAGCAGTTCTTC.

The chain is built from TRBV6-1 and TRBJ2-5; D may be TRBD1 (5 bases). The J call may be in error: the DNA end matches TRBJ2-7 better. CDR1 and CDR2 (germline): MNHNS, SASEGT. The CDR3 is made up of 14 amino acids. The CDR3 reads CASSESQGKHEQYF. In DNA form, the CDR3 reads TGTGCCAGCAGTGAGTCTCAGGGTAAGCACGAGCAGTACTTC.